A selection of T cell receptor beta chains follows, all from one sample in a study of pediatric ulcerative colitis. Clones were sequenced by immunoSEQ multiplex PCR, and TCRdb holds only the in-frame ones, with some missing. Here the sample spans several thousand clones, 90% to 95% being singletons. The sequencing sample was made of blood. These receptors originate from a boy under 18 who was a control in a study of pediatric ulcerative colitis. Both conserved end residues are part of each CDR3. Fields, in order: D gene, clone size, V gene, CDR3 length, J gene, CDR3 DNA, CDR3 protein. A D gene is named only where the DNA matches it firmly. Clone size, where shown, is once, few, many, or a class for clones that have expanded.

-	-	TRBV5-1	14	TRBJ1-1	TGCGCCAGCAGTACTCCGGGGCTGGACACTGAAGCTTTCTTT	CASSTPGLDTEAFF
-	-	TRBV7-3	15	TRBJ1-2	TGTGCCAGCAGCTTAGGGGGACATACCTCCGATGGCTACACCTTC	CASSLGGHTSDGYTF
-	-	TRBV18	13	TRBJ2-7	TGTGCCAGCTCACCGCTAGCGAGCTACGAGCAGTACTTC	CASSPLASYEQYF
-	-	TRBV29-1	13	TRBJ2-5	TGCAGCGTTGAAGATCGGGAGCAAGAGACCCAGTACTTC	CSVEDREQETQYF
TRBD1	-	TRBV2	16	TRBJ2-5	TGTGCCAGCAGTGAAAATTGGGACAGGGACCGGGAGACCCAGTACTTC	CASSENWDRDRETQYF
-	-	TRBV15	15	TRBJ2-2	TGTGCCACCAGCAGAGATGCCCGGGACACCGGGGAGCTGTTTTTT	CATSRDARDTGELFF
-	-	TRBV15	12	TRBJ2-5	TGTGCCACCAGTCCCGGGCGGGAGACCCAGTACTTC	CATSPGRETQYF
TRBD2	-	TRBV27	14	TRBJ2-1	TGTGCCAGCAGTTTACAGTGGGGGACTAGCGGAAGTTTCTTC	CASSLQWGTSGSFF
-	-	TRBV15	17	TRBJ1-1	TGTGCCACCAGCAGAGGCAACAGGGTCTTGACTGACACTGAAGCTTTCTTT	CATSRGNRVLTDTEAFF
-	-	TRBV9	15	TRBJ2-1	TGTGCCAGCAGCGTCGGGGAGAGCTCCTACAATGAGCAGTTCTTC	CASSVGESSYNEQFF
-	-	TRBV10-3	16	TRBJ1-1	TGTGCCATCAGTGAGTCGAGGGGGGAGGGGAACACTGAAGCTTTCTTT	CAISESRGEGNTEAFF
TRBD2	once	TRBV28	15	TRBJ2-7	TGTGCCAGCAGGAAGGCGGGGGGCCCTATGAACGAGCAGTACTTC	CASRKAGGPMNEQYF
-	-	TRBV18	13	TRBJ2-3	TGTGCCAGCTCACCAGCGGGCACAGATACGCAGTATTTT	CASSPAGTDTQYF
-	-	TRBV5-1	13	TRBJ1-5	TGCGCCAGCAGCTTGGGTAGGGATCAGCCCCAGCATTTT	CASSLGRDQPQHF
TRBD2	-	TRBV19	15	TRBJ2-2	TGTGCCAGTAGTATAGCGGGAGGGTACACCGGGGAGCTGTTTTTT	CASSIAGGYTGELFF
TRBD2	-	TRBV7-2	15	TRBJ2-3	TGTGCCAGCAGCCCCTGGGGCGGGAGGACCGATACGCAGTATTTT	CASSPWGGRTDTQYF
-	-	TRBV7-2	13	TRBJ2-1	TGTGCCAGCAGCTCCATCTCCTACAATGAGCAGTTCTTC	CASSSISYNEQFF
TRBD1	-	TRBV19	14	TRBJ1-1	TGTGCCAGTAGTCTACGTACAGGGGACACTGAAGCTTTCTTT	CASSLRTGDTEAFF
TRBD2	-	TRBV5-1	17	TRBJ2-7	TGCGCCAGCAGCTACTATCCTAGCGGGAGTTCTATCTACGAGCAGTACTTC	CASSYYPSGSSIYEQYF
TRBD1	-	TRBV4-2	14	TRBJ2-4	TGTGCCAGCAGCCAAGCGGACAGGAAAAACATTCAGTACTTC	CASSQADRKNIQYF
-	-	TRBV18	14	TRBJ2-2	TGTGCCAGCTCAGTTGACAGGTCCACCGGGGAGCTGTTTTTT	CASSVDRSTGELFF
TRBD2	-	TRBV5-1	16	TRBJ2-3	TGCGCCAGCAGCCTAATAGCGGGAGGAGGCACAGATACGCAGTATTTT	CASSLIAGGGTDTQYF
TRBD1	-	TRBV6-6	14	TRBJ1-1	TGTGCCAGCAGTGGACAGGGGGCAGGGACTGAAGCTTTCTTT	CASSGQGAGTEAFF
TRBD2	-	TRBV4-2	17	TRBJ2-1	TGTGCCAGCAGCCTGAGAAGACTAGCGGGGACATACAATGAGCAGTTCTTC	CASSLRRLAGTYNEQFF
TRBD1	-	TRBV6-6	12	TRBJ2-1	TGTGCCAGCAGCCAGGGGGCGGGGGAGCAGTTCTTC	CASSQGAGEQFF
TRBD2	-	TRBV29-1	13	TRBJ2-1	TGCAGCGTTGTCAGGCGGGGGGACAATGAGCAGTTCTTC	CSVVRRGDNEQFF
-	-	TRBV6-1	17	TRBJ2-2	TGTGCCAGCAGTGAAGCGGTCAGAGGGGCCAACACCGGGGAGCTGTTTTTT	CASSEAVRGANTGELFF
-	-	TRBV11-3	13	TRBJ1-1	TGTGCCAGCAGCTTACTATGGAGATATGAAGCTTTCTTT	CASSLLWRYEAFF
TRBD1	-	TRBV7-6	13	TRBJ1-1	TGTGCCAGCAGCGCAACAGGGGACACTGAAGCTTTCTTT	CASSATGDTEAFF
-	-	TRBV19	15	TRBJ2-4	TGTGCCAGTAGTATATCCCCGGGGGTAGGGGACATTCAGTACTTC	CASSISPGVGDIQYF
TRBD2	-	TRBV14	18	TRBJ2-2	TGTGCCAGCAGCCAAGATTCGATGCTAGCGGGAGTCACCGGGGAGCTGTTTTTT	CASSQDSMLAGVTGELFF
-	-	TRBV6-5	15	TRBJ1-2	TGTGCCAGCAGTTCCTTACCCGGGACGGCATATGGCTACACCTTC	CASSSLPGTAYGYTF